This T cell receptor beta chain was documented in a study of cytomegalovirus exposure and HLA in healthy donors. Study-level points and caveats: In a later analysis, a genetic analysis reported fewer productive-TCR N-insertions in an Asian-associated ancestry cluster than the cohort average. The authors listed some 150 TCR beta chains as cytomegalovirus-associated. Common viral pathogens seemed to be connected with several of the most significant clusters, according to a later analysis.

Worth noting for this clone: Its antigen is currently unknown.

Sampled while nominally healthy, donors likely had unrecorded immune exposures. Germline CDR1 MDHEN, CDR2 SYDVKM. Trimming took off 3 bases at V and 4 bases at J, with 12 bases between the two ends. This CDR3 has 14 amino acids. PCR involved 60 Vbeta and 13 Jbeta primers. Clones were read by immunoSEQ multiplex PCR, and TCRdb kept only the in-frame ones, dropping some. The sample spans tens of thousands of clones; the ten largest clones claim 1.3% to 1.5%. Sequenced material: PBMCs. The TCR sequence derives from an older woman in good health and CMV-seronegative. The chain recombines TRBV28 with TRBJ2-5, with TRBD2 as a possible D gene (5 bases). CDR3 in DNA: TGTGCCAGCAGTTTCCGTCGGGGTCGAGAGACCCAGTACTTC. It encodes CASSFRRGRETQYF.